This T cell receptor (beta chain) was profiled in a study of cytomegalovirus exposure and HLA in healthy donors. Study-level information: The same platform was used for the 130 or so validation repertoires as for the approximately 670 first-cohort repertoires, as reported in a later analysis.

The CDR3 spans 16 residues. CDR1 is MDHEN and CDR2 is SYDVKM in the germline V gene. Between the trimmed V and J ends, which lost 5 bases and 10 bases, there was a span of 25 bases. Study conclusions and caveats: In vitro checks showed that three CMV-associated chains really do target CMV antigens. The authors enumerated around 150 TCR beta chains as linked to cytomegalovirus.

The data were produced by immunoSEQ multiplex PCR, yet TCRdb's version contains in-frame clones alone and is incomplete. The sample includes approximately 100,000 clones, 90% to 95% seen only once; the top ten take approximately 1%. Note on this clone: Its antigen is not identified.

Sequenced sample: PBMCs. The receptor was derived from a woman younger than 45 in good health and CMV-seropositive. The chain has TRBV28 and TRBJ2-3, with D perhaps TRBD2 (7 bases). CDR3 DNA: TGTGCCAGCAGTCTCACGGCGGGGGCGCTACGGTTTCCGCAGTATTTT. Its translation is CASSLTAGALRFPQYF.